The 4 T cell receptor beta chains listed next were all sequenced from one sample in a study of shared clonotypes between healthy human individuals. This table comes from immunoSEQ multiplex PCR, and its TCRdb copy is limited to in-frame clones, with some not included. This table holds 2.3 million or so clones, more than 80% found once. Input material: naive CD4+ T cells from PBMCs. Subset of the sample: CD45RA+ positively selected. These receptors were obtained from a man aged 18 to 35 in good health. Some clones in this sample may be carry-over from other donors' samples.

This clone was recorded once. This chain joins TRBV28 and TRBJ2-5; D perhaps matches TRBD2 (6 bases). Trimming shortened V by 7 bases and J by 7 bases, and 13 bases separated the two germline ends. CDR1 MDHEN and CDR2 SYDVKM come from the germline V gene. The CDR3 spans 12 residues. In DNA form, the CDR3 reads TGTGCCAGCACCCCCACCGGGAGGACCCAGTACTTC. It codes for CASTPTGRTQYF.

V is TRBV5-6 and J is TRBJ1-1; weak D call: TRBD1 (5 bases). The germline V gene encodes CDR1 SGHDT and CDR2 YYEEEE. The CDR3 sequence is 15 residues long. Trimming took 0 bases from V and 1 from J, leaving 10 bases between them. CDR3 sequence reads: CASSLVGGENTEAFF. The CDR3 bases are TGTGCCAGCAGCTTGGTGGGAGGGGAGAACACTGAAGCTTTCTTT.

This clone has a handful of counts. The chain is built from TRBV6-1 and TRBJ1-5; weak D call: TRBD1 (5 bases). Germline V CDR1 and CDR2: MNHNS, SASEGT. The V gene lost 3 bases and the J gene lost 4 bases, with 19 bases spanning the gap. The CDR3 totals 17 residues. The CDR3 DNA follows: TGTGCCAGCAGTGAGACGGGACCCCCGTTACTTAATCAGCCCCAGCATTTT. Its protein is CASSETGPPLLNQPQHF.

The chain combines TRBV27 with TRBJ2-5, with TRBD1 matching 7 bases. Germline trimming cut 5 bases from V and 1 base from J; bases unmatched to any gene: 13. Germline assignment: CDR1 MNHEY and CDR2 SMNVEV (reference sequence). The CDR3 extends over 17 amino acids. Written as DNA, the CDR3 is TGTGCCAGCAGTCCCTTCCGGGACAGCAAGCCCCAAGAGACCCAGTACTTC. Amino acid sequence: CASSPFRDSKPQETQYF.